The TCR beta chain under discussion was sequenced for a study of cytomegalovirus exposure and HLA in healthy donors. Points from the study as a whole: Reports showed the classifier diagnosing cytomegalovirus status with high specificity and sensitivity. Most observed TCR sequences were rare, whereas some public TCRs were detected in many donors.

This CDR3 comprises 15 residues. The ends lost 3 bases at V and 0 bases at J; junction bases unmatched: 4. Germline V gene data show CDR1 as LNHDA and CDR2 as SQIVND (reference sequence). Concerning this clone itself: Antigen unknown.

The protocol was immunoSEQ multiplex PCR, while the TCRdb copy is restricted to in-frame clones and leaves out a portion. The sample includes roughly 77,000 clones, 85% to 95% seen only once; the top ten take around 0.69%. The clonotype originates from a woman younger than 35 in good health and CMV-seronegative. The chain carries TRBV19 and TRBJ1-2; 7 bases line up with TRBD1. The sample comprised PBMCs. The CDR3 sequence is CASSIQGGANYGYTF. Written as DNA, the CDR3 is TGTGCCAGTAGTATTCAGGGGGGAGCTAACTATGGCTACACCTTC.